The 9 T cell receptor beta chains listed next were all sequenced from one sample in a study of blood T cells in healthy people across ages (dated by TCRdb to between 2014 and 2016). The library was obtained by 5' RACE. The sample was run on an Illumina HiSeq 2500. A second PCR of roughly 6 to 11 cycles was run with a J-beta primer mix and a sample-barcoded 5' primer. TCRdb passed the public sequencing reads through fastp at Q25 and MiXCR, retaining productive beta sequences. Rows with a matching CDR3 protein are joined into one entry that keeps the most common DNA and genes. Recorded for this sample are about 1.4 million distinct CDR3 sequences; roughly 60% of them occurred a single time. In total, the top ten clones hold over 5.5% of the sample. The sample comprised blood. These receptors were collected from a man aged 18 to 29 in good health.

This clonotype has only a few counts. The chain has TRBV2 and TRBJ2-1; 10 nucleotides line up with TRBD1. Germline values: CDR1 SNHLY, CDR2 FYNNEI. This CDR3 contains 15 residues. The trim removed 10 bases at V and 8 bases at J, leaving 14 bases unmatched. The CDR3 is CAILLVGQGVDEQFF. DNA of the CDR3: TGTGCCATCCTACTGGTAGGACAGGGGGTTGATGAGCAGTTCTTC.

The V call is TRBV20-1, the J call TRBJ1-3, with D hard to call. Germline V gives CDR1 DFQATT, CDR2 SNEGSKA (reference sequence). Trimming left V 3 bases short and J 0 bases short, with 9 bases between. The CDR3 contains 14 residues. The CDR3 DNA is TGCAGTGCTAGGGACCAGAACTCTGGAAACACCATATATTTT. Protein product: CSARDQNSGNTIYF.

This clonotype was counted between two and nine times. This rearrangement joins TRBV29-1 to TRBJ2-3; D ambiguous. The length of the CDR3 is 14 residues. The germline CDR1 and CDR2 sequences are SQVTM and ANQGSEA. Trimming took off 6 bases at V and 0 bases at J, with 13 bases between the two ends. CDR3 sequence reads: CSVWTWFSTDTQYF. The CDR3 DNA follows: TGCAGCGTGTGGACCTGGTTTAGCACAGATACGCAGTATTTT.

The chain combines TRBV5-1 with TRBJ2-3, with a weak D call TRBD2 (6 bases). The CDR3 has 15 amino acids. Trimming shortened V by 3 bases and J by 4 bases, and 15 bases separated the two germline ends. Looked up from germline, CDR1 is SGHRS and CDR2 is YFSETQ. The CDR3 bases are TGCGCCAGCAGCTCCTCGGGACTCGTCGCAGATACGCAGTATTTT. Amino acid sequence: CASSSSGLVADTQYF.

The sample holds a few counts of this clonotype. The rearrangement uses TRBV12-3 or TRBV12-4 and TRBJ1-2; 7 bases line up with TRBD1. The junction had 14 bases not matched to a gene; V was cut back by 5 bases and J by 8 bases. This CDR3 spans 15 amino acids. CDR3 region: CASSVNRGEGRGYTF. CDR3 nucleotide sequence: TGTGCCAGCAGTGTAAACAGGGGAGAGGGAAGAGGCTACACCTTC.

V usage is TRBV4-3 and J usage is TRBJ2-3; D unresolved. The V and J ends lost 1 base and 1 base respectively, with 18 bases between them. This CDR3 is 18 amino acids long. Germline values: CDR1 LGHNA, CDR2 YSLEER. CDR3 in amino acids: CASSQAPMAYGGTDTQYF. In nucleotides, the CDR3 is TGCGCCAGCAGCCAAGCCCCCATGGCCTATGGGGGCACAGATACGCAGTATTTT.

This clonotype was observed a single time. The CDR3 here is CASSQTQALGYYGYTF. DNA of the CDR3: TGCGCCAGCAGCCAAACACAGGCTTTGGGGTACTATGGCTACACCTTC. This chain connects TRBV4-1 to TRBJ1-2; tentatively, D is TRBD1 (5 bases). In germline, CDR1 is MGHRA, CDR2 YSYEKL. This CDR3 is built from 16 residues. Trimming left V 2 bases short and J 3 bases short, with 16 bases between.

This clonotype was seen only a few times. The chain recombines TRBV11-2 with TRBJ2-7, with D maybe TRBD2 (7 bases). V was clipped by 3 bases and J by 3 bases, with 18 bases between them. The CDR3 is 16 residues long. Germline V gene data show CDR1 as SGHAT and CDR2 as FQNNGV. The CDR3 spells CASSFGGGGLVYEQYF. The CDR3 DNA reads as TGTGCCAGCAGCTTCGGCGGGGGCGGCTTAGTCTACGAGCAGTACTTC.

The chain recombines TRBV27 with TRBJ2-4; no firm D call. The DNA matches TRBJ2-7 better at its end, which makes the J call doubtful. Per the germline V gene, CDR1 is MNHEY and CDR2 is SMNVEV (reference sequence). This CDR3 comprises 17 residues. The CDR3 region has the DNA TGTGCCAGCAGCCTTTCTTTTGGCAGCATCAGCTCCTACGAGCAGTACTTC. It is translated as CASSLSFGSISSYEQYF.